The following is a T cell receptor (beta chain) sequence with its context. The CDR3 covers 20 residues. Germline-derived CDR1 and CDR2 are MDHEN and SYDVKM. V dropped 5 bases and J dropped 3; count of bases not matched to a gene: 22. This sample stems from a study of shared clonotypes between healthy human individuals. Repertoires were generated with immunoSEQ multiplex PCR, while TCRdb's copy carries only in-frame clones and drops some. The sample yields about 710,000 clones, around 73% seen once. Donors were healthy HIV-negative adults without recently reported acute infections or vaccinations. The sequence was collected from a woman in her twenties or thirties in good health. The V and J genes are TRBV28 and TRBJ2-7; TRBD2 matches at 10 bases. Sequencing was performed on memory CD4+ T cells sorted from blood. This sample's subset: CD45RA-negative fraction. The CDR3 loop reads CASSPSSTGFWTSGRYEQYF. The DNA for the CDR3 is TGTGCCAGCAGTCCATCGTCGACAGGATTCTGGACTAGCGGCCGCTACGAGCAGTACTTC.